This T cell receptor beta chain was sequenced in a study of neurological immune-mediated disorders. Sequencing runs each generated in excess of 170 million TCR-beta sequences derived from 15-18 subjects. TCRdb re-analysed the 5' RACE reads in MiXCR, keeping a single row per CDR3 protein. The repertoire holds 20,000 to 30,000 distinct CDR3 sequences, over 2% seen once, with roughly 2.5% in the top ten. General study points: For the multiple sclerosis repertoire cluster, an association with any clinical or MRI feature was absent. None of the CDR3 amino acid sequences of expanded clones recurred across subjects, suggesting private repertoires in all groups.

This clonotype was counted at least ten times. As yet, its antigen is unknown. Unsorted libraries were generated from 2 million PBMCs. These cells had been stored in RNAlater at -80 C. This CDR3 region has 13 residues. The germline V and J ends were trimmed by 7 bases and 0 bases, with 10 bases remaining between them. Germline assignment: CDR1 SGHRS and CDR2 YFSETQ. Input material: PBMCs. The chain carries TRBV5-1 and TRBJ1-1; no clear D gene. The TCR originated in a woman between 50 and 59 years old with multiple sclerosis. CDR3 in amino acids: CASRIEVNTEAFF. CDR3 in DNA: TGCGCCAGCCGGATAGAAGTGAACACTGAAGCTTTCTTT. Full variable domain (outside the CDR3, taken from reference TRBV5-1 and TRBJ1-1): KAGVTQTPRYLIKTRGQQVTLSCSPISGHRSVSWYQQTPGQGLQFLFEYFSETQRNKGNFPGRFSGRQFSNSRSEMNVSTLELGDSALYLCASRIEVNTEAFFGQGTRLTVV.